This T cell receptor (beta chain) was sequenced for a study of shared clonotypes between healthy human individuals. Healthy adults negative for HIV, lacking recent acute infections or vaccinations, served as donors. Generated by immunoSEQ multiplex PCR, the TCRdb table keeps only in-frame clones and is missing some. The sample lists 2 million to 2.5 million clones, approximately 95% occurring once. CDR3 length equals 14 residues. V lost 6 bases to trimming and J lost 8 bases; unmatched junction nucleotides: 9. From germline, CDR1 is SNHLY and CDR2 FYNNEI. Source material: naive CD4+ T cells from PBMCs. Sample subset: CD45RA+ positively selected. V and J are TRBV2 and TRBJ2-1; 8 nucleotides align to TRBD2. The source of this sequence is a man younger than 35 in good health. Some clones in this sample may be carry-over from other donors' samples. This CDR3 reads CASSLTAGVDEQFF. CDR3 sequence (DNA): TGTGCCAGCAGCCTAACAGCGGGAGTTGATGAGCAGTTCTTC.